This record concerns one T cell receptor (beta chain) sequence. Its antigen is undetermined. Unique molecular identifiers were affixed to discrete cDNA molecules within the library. TCRdb processed the RACE reads anew with MiXCR; each CDR3 protein has one entry. The sample includes 75,000 to 90,000 distinct CDR3 sequences, 8.5% to 12% of them seen just once. This sample was included in a study of human T cells and chemical hapten exposure. Regarding the study as a whole: Patch test score rose with PT1 expanded TCR count, significant at thresholds 8, 16 and 32, not 4. Those TCRs sitting above 1 in 1000 frequency stayed the same with DPC sensitization.

As to time point: patch test 2, 6 weeks after DPC sensitization. The treatment was: therapeutic diphenylcyclopropenone sensitization with weekly scalp DPC. The CDR3 has 14 amino acids. Looked up from germline, CDR1 is DFQATT and CDR2 is SNEGSKA (reference sequence). Losses at the gene ends were 5 bases for V and 3 bases for J; bases not matched to a gene: 7. The sample here was whole blood, taken in connection with sensitization to the hapten diphenylcyclopropenone (DPC). This receptor was identified in a woman in her forties or fifties with alopecia areata. Some clones in this sample may be carry-over from other donors' samples. The chain joins TRBV20-1 to TRBJ2-1, with 7 nucleotides matching TRBD1. The CDR3 here is CSALDRAIYNEQFF. The DNA of the CDR3 is TGCAGTGCTCTCGACAGGGCGATCTACAATGAGCAGTTCTTC.